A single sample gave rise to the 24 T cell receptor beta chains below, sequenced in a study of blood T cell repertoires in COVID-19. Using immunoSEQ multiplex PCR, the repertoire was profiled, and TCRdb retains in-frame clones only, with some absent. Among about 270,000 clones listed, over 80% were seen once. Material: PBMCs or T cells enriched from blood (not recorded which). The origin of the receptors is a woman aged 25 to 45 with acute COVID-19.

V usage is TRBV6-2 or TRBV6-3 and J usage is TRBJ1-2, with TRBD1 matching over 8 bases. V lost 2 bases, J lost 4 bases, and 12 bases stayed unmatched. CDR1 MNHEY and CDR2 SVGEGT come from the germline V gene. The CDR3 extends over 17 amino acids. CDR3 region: CASSYPGQARVRYGYTF. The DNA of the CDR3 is TGTGCCAGCAGTTACCCGGGACAGGCGAGGGTACGCTATGGCTACACCTTC.

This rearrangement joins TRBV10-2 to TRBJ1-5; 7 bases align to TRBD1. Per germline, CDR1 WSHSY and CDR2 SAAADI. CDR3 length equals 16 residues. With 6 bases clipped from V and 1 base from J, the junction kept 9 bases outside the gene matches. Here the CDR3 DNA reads TGCGCCAGCAGGGAGACAGGGTCCGGCAGCAATCAGCCCCAGCATTTT. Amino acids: CASRETGSGSNQPQHF.

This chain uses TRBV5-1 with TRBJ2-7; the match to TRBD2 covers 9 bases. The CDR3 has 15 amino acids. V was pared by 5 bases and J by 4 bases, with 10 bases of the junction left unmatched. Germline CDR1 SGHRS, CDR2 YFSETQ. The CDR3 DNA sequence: TGCGCCAGCAGTCGAGCGGGAGGAGGAAATTACGAGCAGTACTTC. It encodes CASSRAGGGNYEQYF.

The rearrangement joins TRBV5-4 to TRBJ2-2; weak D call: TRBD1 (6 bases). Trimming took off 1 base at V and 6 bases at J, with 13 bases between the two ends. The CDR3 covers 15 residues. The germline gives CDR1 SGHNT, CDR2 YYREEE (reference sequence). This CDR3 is CASSLKAGAAGELFF. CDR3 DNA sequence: TGTGCCAGCAGCTTGAAAGCAGGGGCGGCCGGGGAGCTGTTTTTT.

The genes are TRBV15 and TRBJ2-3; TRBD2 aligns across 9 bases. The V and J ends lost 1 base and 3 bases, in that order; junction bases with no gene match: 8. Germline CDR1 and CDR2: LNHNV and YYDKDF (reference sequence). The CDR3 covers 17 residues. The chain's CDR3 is CATSRVGSGRFTDTQYF. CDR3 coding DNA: TGTGCCACCAGCAGAGTAGGAAGCGGGAGGTTTACAGATACGCAGTATTTT.

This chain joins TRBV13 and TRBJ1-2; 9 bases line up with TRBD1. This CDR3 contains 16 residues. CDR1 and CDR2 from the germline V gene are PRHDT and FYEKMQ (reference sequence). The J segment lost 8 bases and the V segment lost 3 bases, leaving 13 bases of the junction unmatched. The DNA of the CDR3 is TGTGCCAGCAGCTTGCGGGACAGGGCCGCGGTTCGGGGCTACACCTTC. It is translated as CASSLRDRAAVRGYTF.

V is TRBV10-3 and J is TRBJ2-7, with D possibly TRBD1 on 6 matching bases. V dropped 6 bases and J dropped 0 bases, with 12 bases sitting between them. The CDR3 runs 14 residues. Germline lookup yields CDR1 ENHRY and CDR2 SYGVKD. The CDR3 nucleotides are TGTGCCATCAGACCCACAGGGTTCTCCTACGAGCAGTACTTC. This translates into CAIRPTGFSYEQYF.

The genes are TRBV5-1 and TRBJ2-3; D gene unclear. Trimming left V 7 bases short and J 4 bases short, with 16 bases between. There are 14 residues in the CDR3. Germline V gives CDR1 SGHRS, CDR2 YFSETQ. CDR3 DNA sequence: TGCGCCAGCTTCTCCGGTTTTGCGTCAGATACGCAGTATTTT. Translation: CASFSGFASDTQYF.

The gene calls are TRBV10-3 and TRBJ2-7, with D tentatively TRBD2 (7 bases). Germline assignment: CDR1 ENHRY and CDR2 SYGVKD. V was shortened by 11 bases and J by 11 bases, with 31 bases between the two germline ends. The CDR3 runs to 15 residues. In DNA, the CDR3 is TGTGCCGCCCGCCGTGAGGGGGGGCTCCGCGAAAGAGAGTACTTC. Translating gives CAARREGGLREREYF.

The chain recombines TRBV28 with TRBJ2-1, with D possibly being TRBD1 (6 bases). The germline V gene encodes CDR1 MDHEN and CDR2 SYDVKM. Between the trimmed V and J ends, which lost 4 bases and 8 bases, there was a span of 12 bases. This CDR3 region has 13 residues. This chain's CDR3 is CASSYQGMDEQFF. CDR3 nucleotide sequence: TGTGCCAGCAGTTACCAGGGGATGGATGAGCAGTTCTTC.

CDR3: CASRSQGAIEQYF. The DNA for the CDR3 is TGTGCCAGCAGGTCACAGGGGGCGATCGAGCAGTACTTC. V usage is TRBV5-6 and J usage is TRBJ2-7; 9 bases match TRBD1. V was pared by 5 bases and J by 6 bases, with 6 bases of the junction left unmatched. The CDR3 totals 13 residues. Germline V gene lookup returns CDR1 SGHDT and CDR2 YYEEEE.

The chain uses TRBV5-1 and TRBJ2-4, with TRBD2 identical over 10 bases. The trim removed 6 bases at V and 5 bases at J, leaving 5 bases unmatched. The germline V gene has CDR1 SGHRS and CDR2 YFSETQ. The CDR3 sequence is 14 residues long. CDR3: CASNSGRAENIQYF. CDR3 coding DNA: TGCGCCAGCAACAGCGGGAGGGCCGAAAACATTCAGTACTTC.

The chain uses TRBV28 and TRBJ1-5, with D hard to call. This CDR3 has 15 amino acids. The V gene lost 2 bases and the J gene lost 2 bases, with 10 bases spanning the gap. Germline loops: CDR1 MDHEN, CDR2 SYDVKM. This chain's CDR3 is CASSLGRSRNQPQHF. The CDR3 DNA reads TGTGCCAGCAGTTTAGGCAGGTCCCGCAATCAGCCCCAGCATTTT.

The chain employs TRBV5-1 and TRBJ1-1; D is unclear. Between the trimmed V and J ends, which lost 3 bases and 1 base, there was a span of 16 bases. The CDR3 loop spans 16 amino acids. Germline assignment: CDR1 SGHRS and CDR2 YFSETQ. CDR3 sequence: CASSSGVQRENTEAFF. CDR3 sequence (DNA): TGCGCCAGCAGCTCTGGGGTACAGCGGGAGAACACTGAAGCTTTCTTT.

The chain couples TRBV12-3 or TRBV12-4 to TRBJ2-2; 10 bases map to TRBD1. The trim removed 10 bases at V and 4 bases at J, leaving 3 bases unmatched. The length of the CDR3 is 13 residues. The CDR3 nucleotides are TGTGCCACGGGGACAGGGGTCACCGGGGAGCTGTTTTTT. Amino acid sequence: CATGTGVTGELFF.

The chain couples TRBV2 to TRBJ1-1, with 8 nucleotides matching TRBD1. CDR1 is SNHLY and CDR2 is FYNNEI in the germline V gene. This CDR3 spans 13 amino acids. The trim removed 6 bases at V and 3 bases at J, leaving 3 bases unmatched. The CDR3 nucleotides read TGTGCCAGCAGGGGGACAGGAGACACTGAAGCTTTCTTT. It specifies CASRGTGDTEAFF.

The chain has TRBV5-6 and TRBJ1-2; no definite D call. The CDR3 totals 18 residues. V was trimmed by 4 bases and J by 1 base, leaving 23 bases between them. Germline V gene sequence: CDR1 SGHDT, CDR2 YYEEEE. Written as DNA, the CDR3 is TGTGCCAGCAGCCCAGCCGCGCGTCAGGCCGAAGATAACTATGGCTACACCTTC. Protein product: CASSPAARQAEDNYGYTF. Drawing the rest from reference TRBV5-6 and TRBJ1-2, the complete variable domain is DAGVTQSPTHLIKTRGQQVTLRCSPKSGHDTVSWYQQALGQGPQFIFQYYEEEERQRGNFPDRFSGHQFPNYSSELNVNALLLGDSALYLCASSPAARQAEDNYGYTFGSGTRLTVV.

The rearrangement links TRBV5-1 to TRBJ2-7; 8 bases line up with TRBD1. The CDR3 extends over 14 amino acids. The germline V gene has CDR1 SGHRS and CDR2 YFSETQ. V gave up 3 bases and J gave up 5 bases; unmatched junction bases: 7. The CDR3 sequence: CASSSGQVIDEQYF. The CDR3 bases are TGCGCCAGCAGCTCGGGACAGGTCATCGACGAGCAGTACTTC.

This CDR3 is CASSLQKPGQGYNEQFF. DNA of the CDR3: TGTGCCAGCAGTTTGCAAAAACCGGGACAGGGATACAATGAGCAGTTCTTC. The chain couples TRBV28 to TRBJ2-1; 9 nucleotides align to TRBD1. CDR3 length equals 17 residues. V gave up 3 bases and J gave up 4 bases; unmatched junction bases: 10. CDR1 is MDHEN, CDR2 SYDVKM, per germline.

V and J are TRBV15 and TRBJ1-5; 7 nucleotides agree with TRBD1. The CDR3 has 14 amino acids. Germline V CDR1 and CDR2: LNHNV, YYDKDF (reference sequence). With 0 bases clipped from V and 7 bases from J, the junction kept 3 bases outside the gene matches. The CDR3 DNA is TGTGCCACCAGCAGAGACAGGGGGGAACAGCCCCAGCATTTT. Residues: CATSRDRGEQPQHF.

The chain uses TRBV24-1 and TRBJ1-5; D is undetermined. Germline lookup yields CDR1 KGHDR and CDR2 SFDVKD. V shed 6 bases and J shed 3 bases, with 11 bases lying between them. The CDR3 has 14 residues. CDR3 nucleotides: TGTGCCACCAGTAGTACCGGTGTCAATCAGCCCCAGCATTTT. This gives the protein CATSSTGVNQPQHF.

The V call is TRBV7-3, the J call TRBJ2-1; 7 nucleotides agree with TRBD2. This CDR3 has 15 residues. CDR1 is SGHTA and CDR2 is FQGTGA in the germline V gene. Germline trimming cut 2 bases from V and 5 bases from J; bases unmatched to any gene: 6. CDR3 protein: CASSLGGLSNNEQFF. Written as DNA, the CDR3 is TGTGCCAGCAGCTTAGGGGGACTAAGTAACAATGAGCAGTTCTTC. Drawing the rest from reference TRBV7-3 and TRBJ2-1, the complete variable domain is GAGVSQTPSNKVTEKGKYVELRCDPISGHTALYWYRQSLGQGPEFLIYFQGTGAADDSGLPNDRFFAVRPEGSVSTLKIQRTERGDSAVYLCASSLGGLSNNEQFFGPGTRLTVL.

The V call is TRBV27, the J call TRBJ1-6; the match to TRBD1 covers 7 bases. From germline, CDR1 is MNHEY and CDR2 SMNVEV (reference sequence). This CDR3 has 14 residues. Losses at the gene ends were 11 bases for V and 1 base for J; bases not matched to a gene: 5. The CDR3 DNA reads TGTGCCTGCGGACAGGAATCCTATAATTCACCCCTCCACTTT. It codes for CACGQESYNSPLHF.

The CDR3 DNA follows: TGTGCCAGCAGTCGGCCGGGAAATCAGCCCCAGCATTTT. The encoded protein is CASSRPGNQPQHF. This chain links TRBV28 with TRBJ1-5; no reliable D call. Germline CDR1 and CDR2: MDHEN and SYDVKM. The germline V and J ends were trimmed by 5 bases and 4 bases, with 9 bases remaining between them. The CDR3 loop spans 13 amino acids. The whole variable domain, filled in from reference TRBV28 and TRBJ1-5, reads DVKVTQSSRYLVKRTGEKVFLECVQDMDHENMFWYRQDPGLGLRLIYFSYDVKMKEKGDIPEGYSVSREKKERFSLILESASTNQTSMYLCASSRPGNQPQHFGDGTRLSIL.